The 6 T cell receptor beta chains presented below share a single source sample, sequenced in a study of cytomegalovirus exposure and HLA in healthy donors. Primers for the PCR totalled 60 Vbeta and 13 Jbeta. Sequenced by immunoSEQ multiplex PCR; TCRdb stores in-frame clones only, minus some. Among 120,000 to 150,000 clones listed, less than 10% were seen once. The sequenced sample consisted of PBMCs. These receptors came from a male donor in good health and CMV-seronegative.

As regards this clone: Other nucleotide sequences in the sample specify the same CDR3. This chain joins TRBV9 and TRBJ2-1; TRBD1 is a possible D gene (5 bases). Per the germline V gene, CDR1 is SGDLS and CDR2 is YYNGEE. V dropped 3 bases and J dropped 0 bases, with 16 bases sitting between them. The CDR3 extends over 17 amino acids. The CDR3 loop is CASSDSRQGSSYNEQFF. CDR3 coding DNA: TGTGCCAGCAGCGACTCAAGGCAGGGCAGCTCCTACAATGAGCAGTTCTTC.

This clone came up a few times. This chain links TRBV16 with TRBJ1-5; 9 bases match TRBD1. The V segment lost 0 bases and the J segment 5 bases; nucleotides outside the gene matches: 5. Germline V gene sequence: CDR1 KGHSY, CDR2 FQNENV. CDR3 length: 16 amino acids. The CDR3 nucleotides read TGTGCCAGCAGCCAATCGGGACAGGGACTTCATCAGCCCCAGCATTTT. It is translated as CASSQSGQGLHQPQHF.

This clone has a handful of counts. The chain is built from TRBV7-9 and TRBJ1-4; 9 nucleotides agree with TRBD1. This CDR3 contains 15 residues. The germline CDR1 and CDR2 sequences are SEHNR and FQNEAQ (reference sequence). V lost 6 bases to trimming and J lost 8 bases; unmatched junction nucleotides: 10. This chain's CDR3 is CASSTDRGWEEKLFF. DNA of the CDR3: TGTGCCAGCAGTACGGACAGGGGTTGGGAGGAAAAACTGTTTTTT.

This clone has a handful of counts. The gene calls are TRBV7-2 and TRBJ2-5; tentative D call: TRBD1 (5 bases). Trimming removed 1 base at V and 4 bases at J, with 10 bases between. CDR1 and CDR2 from the germline V gene are SGHTA and FQGNSA. The CDR3 is made up of 14 amino acids. The chain's CDR3 is CASSLDTGRETQYF. CDR3 bases: TGTGCCAGCAGCTTAGACACAGGTCGAGAGACCCAGTACTTC.

The rearrangement uses TRBV5-1 and TRBJ2-7; TRBD1 is a possible D gene (5 bases). Germline V gene sequence: CDR1 SGHRS, CDR2 YFSETQ. The CDR3 extends over 14 amino acids. Trimming took 0 bases from V and 3 from J, leaving 10 bases between them. CDR3: CASSLAGQDYEQYF. CDR3 nucleotides: TGCGCCAGCAGCTTGGCCGGACAAGACTACGAGCAGTACTTC.

The chain couples TRBV7-8 to TRBJ1-1, with D possibly TRBD1 on 6 matching bases. The V gene's germline CDR1 is SGHVS and CDR2 FQNEAQ. The V and J ends lost 2 bases and 8 bases respectively, with 12 bases between them. The CDR3 runs to 13 residues. CDR3 coding DNA: TGTGCCAGCAGCTTAACGGACAGCCTAGAAGCTTTCTTT. Protein sequence: CASSLTDSLEAFF.